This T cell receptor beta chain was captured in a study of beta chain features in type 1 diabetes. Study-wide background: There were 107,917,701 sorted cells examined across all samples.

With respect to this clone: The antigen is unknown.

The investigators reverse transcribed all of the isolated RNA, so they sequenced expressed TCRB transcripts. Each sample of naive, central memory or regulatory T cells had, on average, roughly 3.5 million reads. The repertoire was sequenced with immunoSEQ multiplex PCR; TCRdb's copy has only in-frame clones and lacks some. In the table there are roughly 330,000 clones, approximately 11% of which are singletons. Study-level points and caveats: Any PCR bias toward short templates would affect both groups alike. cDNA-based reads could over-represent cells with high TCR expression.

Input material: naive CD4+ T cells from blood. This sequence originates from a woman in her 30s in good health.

DNA of the CDR3: TGTGCCAGCAGTGAATCTAGCGGGAGCTTTAATGGTGAGCAGTTCTTC. The encoded protein is CASSESSGSFNGEQFF. J is TRBJ2-1 and V is TRBV25-1; 10 bases are shared with TRBD2. V shed 1 base and J 9 bases; nucleotides not matched to a gene: 9. The germline gives CDR1 MGHDK, CDR2 SYGVNS. The CDR3 sequence is 16 residues long.